These 6 T cell receptor beta chains came from one sample sequenced in a study of cytomegalovirus exposure and HLA in healthy donors (dated by TCRdb to 2016 to 2017). Receptor amplification or capture employed the immunoSEQ multiplex PCR assay. TCRdb re-hosts the immuneACCESS table, in-frame sequences only. Its copies lack some clones; in the studies checked, an unresolved V gene accounts for under half of them, and the cause for the rest is not known. A total of about 56,000 clones appear in this sample, 93% of them only once. 1.5% to 2% of the sample is in the top ten clones. Sample: PBMCs. These receptors came from a woman between 18 and 30 years old in good health and CMV-seropositive.

The gene calls are TRBV18 and TRBJ1-2; 7 positions agree with TRBD1. CDR3 length: 15 amino acids. The V gene's germline CDR1 is KGHSH and CDR2 LQKENI. The V and J ends lost 2 bases and 3 bases, in that order; junction bases with no gene match: 6. The CDR3 DNA sequence: TGTGCCAGCTCACCAGGGATAGGGGGCGACTATGGCTACACCTTC. It encodes CASSPGIGGDYGYTF.

Only one count was recorded for this clone. The chain joins TRBV23-1 to TRBJ1-2, with D tentatively TRBD1 (5 bases). TRBV23-1 carries the ORF label, with uncertain function. CDR3 size: 17 residues. V lost 2 bases, J lost 6 bases, and 22 bases lay in between. CDR3 protein: CASSQPSRKRDPHGYTF. The DNA of the CDR3 is TGCGCCAGCAGTCAACCATCAAGAAAGCGGGACCCGCATGGCTACACCTTC.

The chain carries TRBV7-9 and TRBJ1-6; TRBD1 aligns across 7 bases. V shed 8 bases, J shed 4 bases, and the junction held 2 bases outside the gene matches. Germline assignment: CDR1 SEHNR and CDR2 FQNEAQ (reference sequence). This CDR3 has 13 residues. CDR3 region: CASGDSYNSPLHF. The CDR3 DNA sequence: TGTGCCAGCGGGGACAGTTATAATTCACCCCTCCACTTT.

In nucleotides, the CDR3 is TGTGCCAGCAGCCCCGGGACTAACCAAGAGACCCAGTACTTC. Its protein product is CASSPGTNQETQYF. V usage is TRBV13 and J usage is TRBJ2-5; 7 bases map to TRBD2. Trimming took 5 bases from V and 0 from J; bases not matched to a gene: 3. CDR1 is PRHDT, CDR2 FYEKMQ, per germline (reference sequence). This CDR3 comprises 14 residues.

The J gene is TRBJ1-1, the V gene TRBV4-3, with 7 nucleotides matching TRBD1. Germline values: CDR1 LGHNA, CDR2 YSLEER. Trimming cost V 2 bases and J 2 bases; bases outside gene matches: 5. The CDR3 has 15 residues. The CDR3 sequence: CASSQTGTANTEAFF. Here the CDR3 DNA reads TGCGCCAGCAGCCAAACCGGGACAGCCAACACTGAAGCTTTCTTT.

The chain carries TRBV28 and TRBJ1-5; D might be TRBD1 (5 bases). The germline gives CDR1 MDHEN, CDR2 SYDVKM. The CDR3 runs to 15 residues. The V gene lost 2 bases and the J gene lost 2 bases, with 10 bases spanning the gap. The DNA for the CDR3 is TGTGCCAGCAGTTTAGTCCAGGGTCGCAATCAGCCCCAGCATTTT. Its translation is CASSLVQGRNQPQHF. Full variable domain (outside the CDR3, taken from reference TRBV28 and TRBJ1-5): DVKVTQSSRYLVKRTGEKVFLECVQDMDHENMFWYRQDPGLGLRLIYFSYDVKMKEKGDIPEGYSVSREKKERFSLILESASTNQTSMYLCASSLVQGRNQPQHFGDGTRLSIL.